A selection of T cell receptor beta chains follows, all from one sample in a study of shared clonotypes between healthy human individuals. Data came from immunoSEQ multiplex PCR; TCRdb stores just in-frame clones and leaves some out. The sample includes more than 850,000 clones, approximately 78% seen only once; the top ten take under 0.6%. Source material: memory CD4+ T cells from PBMCs. These receptors all stem from a man younger than 35 in good health. Some clones in this sample may be carry-over from other donors' samples. Both conserved end residues are part of each CDR3. The D gene is left open where the match is weak. The listing skips clone size in some rows; elsewhere it reads once, few, many or a size class.

>TRBV10-3|TRBJ2-7|TRBD1|-
TGTGCCATCAGTGAGTCCGGGACAGGGGGCAGAAACGAGCAGTACTTC
CAISESGTGGRNEQYF
>TRBV10-3|TRBJ1-5|-|many
TGTGCCATCAGTGACCAGGACGATAGCAATCAGCCCCAGCATTTT
CAISDQDDSNQPQHF
>TRBV19|TRBJ2-2|-|many
TGTGCCAGTAGTAGTGCGGGACTGAACACCGGGGAGCTGTTTTTT
CASSSAGLNTGELFF
>TRBV29-1|TRBJ2-1|TRBD2|once
TGCAGCGTGCAACAGGGGACTAGCGGGAGTGGTAATGAGCAGTTCTTC
CSVQQGTSGSGNEQFF
>TRBV7-9|TRBJ2-3|TRBD2|few
TGTGCCAGCAGCGTCCGGACTAGCGGGAGAACAGATACGCAGTATTTT
CASSVRTSGRTDTQYF
>TRBV5-6|TRBJ1-2|TRBD1|-
TGTGCCAGCAGCTTGCAGACAGGGAGAACAAGTGGCTACACCTTC
CASSLQTGRTSGYTF
>TRBV10-1|TRBJ2-7|TRBD1|-
TGCGCCAGCAGTGAAGACAGGGTCTACGAGCAGTACTTC
CASSEDRVYEQYF
>TRBV4-1|TRBJ1-4|-|-
TGCGCCAGCAGCCAAGACCAGACGGGGGTGGGTAATGAAAAACTGTTTTTT
CASSQDQTGVGNEKLFF
>TRBV18|TRBJ2-7|TRBD2|-
TGTGCCAGCTCACCCCGACTAGCGGGAACCTCCTACGAGCAGTACTTC
CASSPRLAGTSYEQYF
>TRBV5-1|TRBJ2-3|TRBD2|-
TGCGCCAGCAGCTTAGGGACTAGCGGGAGAACAGATACGCAGTATTTT
CASSLGTSGRTDTQYF
>TRBV27|TRBJ2-3|TRBD1|-
TGTGCCAGCAGTCAACAGGGGCTGAGCACAGATACGCAGTATTTT
CASSQQGLSTDTQYF
>TRBV6-1|TRBJ1-5|-|-
TGTGCCAGCAGTAAAGGGCAGGGGTATAGCAATCAGCCCCAGCATTTT
CASSKGQGYSNQPQHF
>TRBV5-1|TRBJ2-5|-|-
TGCGCCAGCGCTATAACAGGGTTCCAAGAGACCCAGTACTTC
CASAITGFQETQYF
>TRBV18|TRBJ1-1|-|-
TGTGCCAGCTCACCACTCCCGTCCGGGAATGAAGCTTTCTTT
CASSPLPSGNEAFF
>TRBV7-2|TRBJ2-3|TRBD2|-
TGTGCCAGCAGCTTAGTACTAGCGGGAGATACGCAGTATTTT
CASSLVLAGDTQYF
>TRBV5-4|TRBJ2-1|-|-
TGTGCCAGCAGCTTGGGGGTAGCCGGTAATGGAGTTAATGAGCAGTTCTTC
CASSLGVAGNGVNEQFF
>TRBV28|TRBJ1-5|-|-
TGTGCCAGCAGGTTGACCCTATATAGCAATCAGCCCCAGCATTTT
CASRLTLYSNQPQHF
>TRBV9|TRBJ2-2|TRBD2|-
TGTGCCAGCAGCGTAGGCGGGAGGGGCACCGGGGAGCTGTTTTTT
CASSVGGRGTGELFF
>TRBV23-1|TRBJ2-7|-|-
TGCGCCAGCAATCGATCGAGGTGCAGGGGACCTACCTACGAGCAGTACTTC
CASNRSRCRGPTYEQYF
>TRBV2|TRBJ1-2|-|-
TGTGCCAGCAGTGCAGGGAGCTCGGCCTTC
CASSAGSSAF
>TRBV4-3|TRBJ2-6|-|once
TGCGCCAGCAGCCAAGAGCCGCCCTCTGGGGCCAACGTCCTGACTTTC
CASSQEPPSGANVLTF
>TRBV27|TRBJ1-2|-|-
TGTGCCAGCAGTTTAGGAGTCGGGACCCCTAACACCTTC
CASSLGVGTPNTF
>TRBV5-1|TRBJ2-2|-|-
TGCGCCAGCAGTACCCTAAGGGGGGCCGACGGGGAGCTGTTTTTT
CASSTLRGADGELFF
>TRBV5-6|TRBJ2-6|TRBD1|-
TGTGCCAGCAGCTTGCCCAGTGGACAGGCTGGGGCCAACGTCCTGACTTTC
CASSLPSGQAGANVLTF
>TRBV28|TRBJ1-2|TRBD1|-
TGTGCCAGCAGTTTGGGGACAGGGGGCAAGGGCTATGGCTACACCTTC
CASSLGTGGKGYGYTF
>TRBV6-1|TRBJ1-1|-|-
TGTGCCAGCAGTGACGGCTACCGGGCTTTCTTT
CASSDGYRAFF
>TRBV5-1|TRBJ2-3|TRBD2|-
TGCGCCAGCAGCCGCGGACTAGCGGGGGGGGTATCAGATACGCAGTATTTT
CASSRGLAGGVSDTQYF
>TRBV25-1|TRBJ1-3|-|-
TGTGCCAGCTCCTCAGGTAGTTCCGGAAACACCATATATTTT
CASSSGSSGNTIYF
>TRBV7-3|TRBJ2-3|-|once
TGTGCCAGCAGCTTATGGCGGGCCGTTGGGGGCACAGATACGCAGTATTTT
CASSLWRAVGGTDTQYF
>TRBV6-1|TRBJ2-6|-|-
TGTGCCAGCAGTGCTGGAGAGCACTCTGGGGCCAACGTCCTGACTTTC
CASSAGEHSGANVLTF
>TRBV7-2|TRBJ1-5|-|-
TGTGCCAGCAGCTTATGGGCAGGGGTAGGTCAGCCCCAGCATTTT
CASSLWAGVGQPQHF
>TRBV6-5|TRBJ2-7|-|-
TGTGCCAGCAGCCGTCTTACAGGGAGTACATCCGAGCAGTACTTC
CASSRLTGSTSEQYF
>TRBV28|TRBJ1-1|-|-
TGTGCCAGCAGTTTAGGGGGGCGGCGGAACACTGAAGCTTTCTTT
CASSLGGRRNTEAFF
>TRBV25-1|TRBJ1-4|-|-
TGTGCCAGCAGTGTTTCCGGGACGAGGGAAAAACTGTTTTTT
CASSVSGTREKLFF
>TRBV6-5|TRBJ1-2|-|-
TGTGCCAGCAGTAAACAGGGCAACTATGGCTACACCTTC
CASSKQGNYGYTF
>TRBV28|TRBJ1-1|-|-
TGTGCCACCATTCGGACAGCTAACACTGAAGCTTTCTTT
CATIRTANTEAFF
>TRBV5-6|TRBJ1-1|TRBD1|-
TGTGCCAGCAGCGCGGGGACAGCTTTAACTGAAGCTTTCTTT
CASSAGTALTEAFF